A single T cell receptor (beta chain) is shown here with its context. Its antigen has not been determined. No qualities accompany the bases; no much larger clone lies one base away. CDR1 and CDR2 are drawn from the germline V gene: SGHDN, FVKESK. Taken from cysteine to phenylalanine, the CDR3 has 18 residues. Only the CDR3 portion is preserved as DNA: 54 bases, with reading frame beginning at the first base. Relative to germline, V is missing 0 bases and J is missing 2 bases, with 9 bases of the junction outside any gene match. The sample's treatment or condition, from its label and the paper: 15 to 20 received Ad26.COV2.S at low or high dose, single or two shots; roughly five received placebo; per-sample allocation not given. For vaccine and placebo recipients, the sequenced repertoires came from samples collected on day 63 after the first injection. Cohort 1b enrolled some 25 adults aged 18-55 years at a single site in Boston, USA, between 29 July and 7 August 2020. Ad26.COV2.S was a replication-incompetent adenovirus type 26 vector expressing a prefusion-stabilized SARS-CoV-2 spike protein from the original Wuhan strain.

This sample was included in a study of Ad26.COV2.S vaccination and SARS-CoV-2 variants (dated by TCRdb to 2020 to 2023). Looking at the study overall: Donors in the vaccine arm were drawn from COV1001, a phase I-IIa trial of Ad26.COV2.S in healthy adults that was multicentre, randomized, double-blind and placebo-controlled. Participants in the trial were split at random into five groups of five each, receiving low-dose or high-dose Ad26.COV2.S once or twice, or else placebo on both occasions. Sequencing of the TCRbeta repertoire served to evaluate the specificity and breadth of SARS-CoV-2-reactive T cell receptors following Ad26.COV2.S vaccination. Throughout the experiments and outcome assessment, investigators stayed blinded to trial group allocation. The TCR-sequenced set comprised about 32 samples: about 19 Ad26.COV2.S vaccine recipients, 5 placebo recipients and 8 SARS-CoV-2 convalescent individuals. Ad26.COV2.S was administered intramuscularly at 5 x 10^10 or 1 x 10^11 viral particles, either as a single shot or as two shots given 56 days apart. Study-wide conclusions, independent of this receptor: Higher spike-specific TCR breadth was observed in Ad26.COV2.S recipients than in placebo recipients (P = 0.0014). According to the authors, total T cell responses may have been underestimated by the TCR breadth and depth analyses. Vaccine and placebo recipients had comparable non-spike TCR breadth, which fits with the vaccine containing only spike. Comparing responses between vaccine doses or regimens was not something the study was powered to do. After vaccination, substantial breadth of spike-specific CD8+ and CD4+ T cell responses was reported.

The immunoSEQ Assay was used to sequence TCRbeta CDR3 regions. After extraction, genomic DNA underwent amplification by bias-controlled multiplex PCR, followed by high-throughput sequencing. The original pipeline was this. To quantify the absolute abundance of each unique TCRbeta CDR3 region, sequences were collapsed and filtered. T cell fraction was estimated by normalization of TCRbeta template counts to usable DNA, with usable DNA being measured through amplification of reference genes present in all nucleated cells. Repertoire TCRs were annotated as SARS-CoV-2-specific when V gene, CDR3 amino acid sequence and J gene were exactly matched to a known reactive TCR set. The reference SARS-CoV-2 TCR set came from MIRA and was filtered for enrichment in COVID-19-positive ImmuneCODE repertoires, removing public or cross-reactive TCRs. Using the MIRA antigens, annotated TCRs were further analysed by specific ORF or by position within an ORF. Breadth was defined as annotated unique rearrangements over total unique productive rearrangements; depth was the summed frequency of those rearrangements. Group comparisons of TCR breadth used two-sided Wilcoxon rank-sum tests. TCRdb retrieved this table from immuneACCESS and kept in-frame rearrangements only. Not all clones are present; in checked studies, unresolved V genes account for under half, and no reason is known for the remainder. V, J and clone size reflect that table, while D and trimming were determined from the DNA. The sample table contains approximately 300,000 clones; only one count was recorded for about 85% of them. The biggest ten clones account for 2.1% of the sample.

The input for sequencing was peripheral blood, taken in a trial of Ad26.COV2.S vaccine versus placebo. The chain is assembled from TRBV14 and TRBJ2-5, and TRBD2 aligns with 10 junction nucleotides. The sequence was obtained from a person aged 18-60 years who received the Ad26.COV2.S COVID-19 vaccine or a placebo. CDR3 protein: CASSQDRTSGNRQETQYF. The nucleotides are TGTGCCAGCAGCCAAGATCGAACTAGCGGGAATAGACAAGAGACCCAGTACTTC.